This TCR beta chain came from a study of shared clonotypes between healthy human individuals. This clone was counted ten times or more. The antigen remains unidentified. Other nucleotide sequences from this sample produce the same CDR3. Study-wide results and limits: It was the few donors that limited the genetic and exposure-history diversity represented. Sequencing depth was expected to affect clonotype sharing among donors. Investigators collected only blood, and repertoires in tissues likely differ.

Spread over ten immunoSEQ deep assay plates, unsorted PBMC DNA underwent sequencing. This table comes from immunoSEQ multiplex PCR, and its TCRdb copy is limited to in-frame clones, with some not included. The sample shows 500,000 to 650,000 clones, around 78% of them seen only once. This CDR3 is 16 amino acids long. Trimming removed 0 bases from V and 4 bases from J, with 13 bases in between. Germline CDR1 and CDR2: SEHNR and FQNEAQ (reference sequence). What was sequenced was PBMCs. This clonotype originated in a woman aged 35 to 49 in good health. Some clones in this sample may be carry-over from other donors' samples. The chain combines TRBV7-9 with TRBJ2-1; tentatively, D is TRBD2 (6 bases). DNA for the CDR3: TGTGCCAGCAGCTTAGCGCTCGCGGGGTCTTACAATGAGCAGTTCTTC. The encoded protein is CASSLALAGSYNEQFF.